Described below is a single T cell receptor beta chain sequence and its context. The antigen is undetermined. This entry comes from a study of CD8 T cells in Susac syndrome. General observations from the study: A relatively small number of individuals underwent TCR sequencing and HLA analysis. Clonal expansion of Susac CD8+ cells peaked in TEMRA cells, and it also peaked in active patients.

The germline V gene encodes CDR1 LNHDA and CDR2 SQIVND (reference sequence). The CDR3 length is 17 residues. J was trimmed by 4 bases and V by 8 bases; bases with no gene match: 17. A quantity of about 0.5 to 1 ug RNA underwent reverse transcription using random hexamers. Using its own MiXCR run on the immunoSEQ multiplex PCR reads, TCRdb lists one record per CDR3 protein. In the table there are around 79,000 distinct CDR3 sequences, around 94% of which are singletons. The receptor comes from a human donor with Susac syndrome. Sequenced: CD8+ T cells from PBMCs. The chain uses TRBV19 and TRBJ2-5, with 9 bases that match TRBD2. The CDR3 DNA follows: TGTGCCAGTCAAGGGACTAGCTTACTAAAAGGGAGAGAGACCCAGTACTTC. This encodes CASQGTSLLKGRETQYF.